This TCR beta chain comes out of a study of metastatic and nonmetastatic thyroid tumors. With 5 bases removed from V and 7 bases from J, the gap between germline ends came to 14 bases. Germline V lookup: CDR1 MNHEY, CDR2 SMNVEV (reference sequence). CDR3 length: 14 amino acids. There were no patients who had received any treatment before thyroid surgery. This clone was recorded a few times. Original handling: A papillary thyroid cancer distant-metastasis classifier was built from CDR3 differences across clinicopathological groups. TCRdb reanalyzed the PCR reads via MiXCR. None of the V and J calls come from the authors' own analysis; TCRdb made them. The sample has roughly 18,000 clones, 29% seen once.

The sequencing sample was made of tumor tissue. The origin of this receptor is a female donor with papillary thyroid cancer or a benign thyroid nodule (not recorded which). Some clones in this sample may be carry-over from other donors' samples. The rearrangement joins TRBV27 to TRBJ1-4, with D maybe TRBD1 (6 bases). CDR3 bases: TGTGCCAGCAGTCGACAGGCCTTTGGTGAAAAACTGTTTTTT. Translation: CASSRQAFGEKLFF.